These T cell receptor beta chains were read from a single sample in a study of shared clonotypes between healthy human individuals. Clones were sequenced by immunoSEQ multiplex PCR, and TCRdb holds only the in-frame ones, with some missing. Of under 600,000 clones in the sample, 90% to 96% are singletons; the top ten hold around 0.067%. Input material: naive CD4+ T cells sorted from blood. These receptors all stem from a woman under 40 in good health. Both conserved end residues are part of each CDR3. D genes are given only for firm matches. Clone sizes are given selectively: once, few, many, or a class where the clone is expanded.

TRBJ2-1	TRBD2	TRBV19	.	CASSGSQASGRHEQFF	TGTGCCAGTAGTGGAAGTCAGGCTAGCGGGAGGCATGAGCAGTTCTTC
TRBJ2-1	.	TRBV5-1	.	CASSLDPAQTNEQFF	TGCGCCAGCAGCTTGGATCCAGCCCAAACTAATGAGCAGTTCTTC
TRBJ1-1	.	TRBV6-5	once	CASSYDRRGSTEAFF	TGTGCCAGCAGTTACGATAGGAGAGGGTCCACTGAAGCTTTCTTT
TRBJ2-1	TRBD2	TRBV27	.	CASSLRTSGTYYNEQFF	TGTGCCAGCAGTTTACGGACTAGCGGGACCTACTACAATGAGCAGTTCTTC
TRBJ2-7	TRBD1	TRBV18	.	CASSLRDRTYEQYF	TGTGCCAGCTCACTCCGGGACAGGACCTACGAGCAGTACTTC
TRBJ1-4	.	TRBV2	.	CASRGSTNEKLFF	TGTGCCAGTAGGGGCTCAACTAATGAAAAACTGTTTTTT
TRBJ1-3	.	TRBV11-2	.	CASSYHFRGGAGNTIYF	TGTGCCAGCAGCTACCACTTCAGGGGAGGGGCTGGAAACACCATATATTTT
TRBJ1-5	.	TRBV19	.	CASSISRWDQPQHF	TGTGCCAGTAGTATAAGTCGATGGGATCAGCCCCAGCATTTT
TRBJ2-2	.	TRBV28	.	CASSLAPGNTGELFF	TGTGCCAGCAGTTTAGCACCAGGAAATACCGGGGAGCTGTTTTTT
TRBJ2-1	TRBD1	TRBV7-3	.	CASSSSGRDSINEQFF	TGTGCCAGCAGCTCCTCAGGCCGGGACAGCATTAATGAGCAGTTCTTC
TRBJ1-4	TRBD1	TRBV6-5	.	CASSSTGTGFEKLFF	TGTGCCAGCAGTTCGACCGGGACAGGGTTCGAAAAACTGTTTTTT
TRBJ1-1	.	TRBV27	.	CASSLSYGDTEAFF	TGTGCCAGCAGTTTATCCTACGGAGACACTGAAGCTTTCTTT
TRBJ1-1	.	TRBV7-9	.	CASGWNTEAFF	TGTGCCAGCGGGTGGAACACTGAAGCTTTCTTT
TRBJ2-7	.	TRBV19	once	CASSISPRDHSYEQYF	TGTGCCAGTAGTATTTCCCCCCGGGACCACTCCTACGAGCAGTACTTC
TRBJ2-5	TRBD2	TRBV7-9	.	CASWRIAGDEETQYF	TGTGCCAGCTGGAGGATAGCGGGAGACGAGGAGACCCAGTACTTC
TRBJ1-1	TRBD1	TRBV29-1	.	CSGWDRVVNTEAFF	TGCAGCGGGTGGGACAGGGTAGTTAACACTGAAGCTTTCTTT
TRBJ2-5	TRBD2	TRBV7-2	once	CASSPGGAGGETQYF	TGTGCCAGCAGCCCCGGTGGGGCGGGAGGTGAGACCCAGTACTTC
TRBJ2-2	.	TRBV5-1	.	CASSPRFGVNTGELFF	TGCGCCAGCAGCCCCCGTTTCGGGGTGAACACCGGGGAGCTGTTTTTT
TRBJ2-1	TRBD2	TRBV2	once	CASSGTGTIINEQFF	TGTGCCAGCAGTGGGACCGGGACTATTATCAACGAGCAGTTCTTC
TRBJ2-3	TRBD2	TRBV27	.	CASSSPSGSTDTQYF	TGTGCCAGCTCGTCCCCTAGCGGAAGCACAGATACGCAGTATTTT
TRBJ1-1	.	TRBV19	.	CASSIGGRGREAFF	TGTGCCAGTAGTATAGGCGGAAGGGGCAGGGAAGCTTTCTTT
TRBJ1-2	.	TRBV4-1	.	CASSSTGTNYGYTF	TGCGCCAGCAGCTCCACAGGCACTAACTATGGCTACACCTTC
TRBJ2-7	.	TRBV10-1	.	CASIGNSVGSYEQYF	TGCGCCAGCATTGGGAACTCCGTGGGGTCCTACGAGCAGTACTTC
TRBJ2-6	TRBD1	TRBV19	.	CASWTGRISGANVLTF	TGTGCCAGTTGGACAGGGCGCATTTCAGGGGCCAACGTCCTGACTTTC
TRBJ1-4	.	TRBV6-1	once	CASSDGLIGEKLFF	TGTGCCAGCAGTGACGGACTAATTGGAGAAAAACTGTTTTTT
TRBJ2-5	.	TRBV6-5	.	CASSYSPVQETQYF	TGTGCCAGCAGTTACTCGCCAGTCCAAGAGACCCAGTACTTC
TRBJ2-3	TRBD1	TRBV27	.	CASSLSIGTGGANTQYF	TGTGCCAGCAGTTTATCGATAGGGACAGGGGGCGCGAATACGCAGTATTTT
TRBJ2-1	TRBD2	TRBV2	.	CASSRLAGIEQFF	TGTGCCAGCAGTCGACTAGCGGGCATAGAGCAGTTCTTC
TRBJ2-3	TRBD2	TRBV5-1	once	CASSLVSSGQATDTQYF	TGCGCCAGCAGCTTGGTGTCTAGCGGGCAAGCCACAGATACGCAGTATTTT
TRBJ2-3	.	TRBV5-4	.	CACRRGSTDTQYF	TGTGCCTGCCGCCGGGGTAGTACAGATACGCAGTATTTT
TRBJ2-7	TRBD1	TRBV7-2	.	CASSSQGFEQYF	TGTGCCAGCAGCTCACAGGGGTTCGAGCAGTACTTC
TRBJ2-1	TRBD2	TRBV18	once	CASSQGLAGADEQFF	TGTGCCAGCTCCCAAGGACTAGCGGGAGCCGACGAGCAGTTCTTC
TRBJ1-1	.	TRBV6-6	.	CASSFGQVFMNTEAFF	TGTGCCAGCAGTTTCGGACAAGTTTTCATGAACACTGAAGCTTTCTTT
TRBJ2-1	TRBD2	TRBV4-2	.	CASSQSASGRTGTYNEQFF	TGTGCCAGCAGCCAAAGCGCTAGCGGGAGGACGGGTACCTACAATGAGCAGTTCTTC
TRBJ2-5	TRBD2	TRBV7-9	.	CASSSTSGSAETQYF	TGTGCCAGCAGCTCGACTAGCGGGAGTGCAGAGACCCAGTACTTC
TRBJ2-7	TRBD1	TRBV7-9	.	CASSLDLGQGYGEQYF	TGTGCCAGCAGCTTAGACCTCGGACAGGGGTATGGCGAGCAGTACTTC
TRBJ2-7	TRBD2	TRBV28	once	CASRPTSGRAVNSYEQYF	TGTGCCAGCAGACCGACTAGCGGGAGGGCGGTGAACTCCTACGAGCAGTACTTC
TRBJ1-1	TRBD1	TRBV5-1	.	CASSLVGTENTEAFF	TGCGCCAGCAGCTTGGTAGGGACAGAGAACACTGAAGCTTTCTTT
TRBJ2-1	.	TRBV5-8	.	CASSLSTRAGGQFF	TGTGCCAGCAGCTTGTCGACCCGGGCCGGGGGGCAGTTCTTC
TRBJ2-7	TRBD1	TRBV11-2	.	CASSVTGGTTYEQYF	TGTGCCAGCAGCGTGACAGGGGGTACCACCTACGAGCAGTACTTC
TRBJ1-3	TRBD1	TRBV11-2	.	CASSPWRTGPLGGNTIYF	TGTGCCAGCAGCCCTTGGCGGACAGGGCCCCTGGGAGGAAACACCATATATTTT
TRBJ2-3	TRBD1	TRBV28	.	CASSLARGLTDTQYF	TGTGCCAGCAGTTTAGCCAGGGGGCTCACAGATACGCAGTATTTT
TRBJ2-7	TRBD1	TRBV6-1	.	CASSEMAGGYNEQYF	TGTGCCAGCAGTGAAATGGCAGGGGGTTATAACGAGCAGTACTTC
TRBJ1-2	.	TRBV7-2	.	CASSLRLRDGYTF	TGTGCCAGCAGCTTACGGCTTCGAGATGGCTACACCTTC
TRBJ2-3	.	TRBV25-1	.	CASSERGVVSNTQYF	TGTGCCAGCAGTGAGCGTGGGGTAGTTTCTAATACGCAGTATTTT
TRBJ2-2	TRBD1	TRBV5-8	.	CASSRSLGTATNTGELFF	TGTGCCAGCAGCAGGAGCCTCGGGACAGCTACGAACACCGGGGAGCTGTTTTTT